The 23 T cell receptor beta chains in this list originate from one sample, sequenced in a study of CXCR3-negative and CXCR3-positive naive CD8 T cells. Each TRB cDNA library was prepared by 5' RACE (with UMI labels). Reprocessing the 5' RACE reads, TCRdb reports a single entry for every CDR3 protein and omits DNA. In all, the sample yields around 90,000 distinct CDR3 sequences. The sequenced material came from naive CXCR3- CD8+ T cells from blood. As to subset: CD45RO-CCR7+CD27+CD95- naive CD8+ T cells lacking CXCR3 (TNR3-). The receptors here all came from a human donor in good health. Some clones in this sample may be carry-over from other donors' samples.

The chain carries TRBV29-1 and TRBJ2-4; TCRdb gives TRBD2 as the D gene, but with no DNA this cannot be confirmed. This CDR3 comprises 18 residues. Germline V gene lookup returns CDR1 SQVTM and CDR2 ANQGSEA. The CDR3 loop is CSVEDLRDYYSGKNIQYF. Together with reference TRBV29-1 and TRBJ2-4, the CDR3 gives the full variable domain: SAVISQKPSRDICQRGTSLTIQCQVDSQVTMMFWYRQQPGQSLTLIATANQGSEATYESGFVIDKFPISRPNLTFSTLTVSNMSPEDSSIYLCSVEDLRDYYSGKNIQYFGAGTRLSVL.

V gene TRBV5-1 combines with J gene TRBJ1-2; TCRdb returns TRBD1, unconfirmable since there is no DNA. The CDR3 totals 14 residues. Germline V CDR1 and CDR2: SGHRS, YFSETQ. The chain's CDR3 is CASSLGQGAYGYTF.

The chain links TRBV7-9 to TRBJ1-2. The CDR3 runs to 13 residues. Germline CDR1 SEHNR, CDR2 FQNEAQ (reference sequence). The CDR3 loop reads CASSLAANYGYTF.

V gene TRBV4-3 combines with J gene TRBJ1-2; TCRdb's assignment of TRBD1 cannot be checked, as there is no DNA. The CDR3 consists of 15 residues. The germline V gene has CDR1 LGHNA and CDR2 YSLEER. The CDR3 protein is CASSQATGTGDGYTF.

The V gene is TRBV7-9, the J gene TRBJ1-4; lacking DNA, the TRBD1 call made by TCRdb goes unchecked. Looked up from germline, CDR1 is SEHNR and CDR2 is FQNEAQ (reference sequence). The CDR3 consists of 15 residues. The CDR3 loop reads CASSLPGRVNEKLFF.

The chain is built from TRBV5-1 and TRBJ2-3. Germline V lookup: CDR1 SGHRS, CDR2 YFSETQ. The CDR3 runs 13 residues. CDR3 residues: CASSQTSTDTQYF.

The rearrangement uses TRBV29-1 and TRBJ2-1; without DNA, the TCRdb call of TRBD1 cannot be checked. The CDR3 has 19 amino acids. From germline, CDR1 is SQVTM and CDR2 ANQGSEA. CDR3 region: CSVYVQGQGPMLNYNEQFF.

The J gene is TRBJ2-3, the V gene TRBV28; TCRdb's D call, TRBD2, is unchecked because there is no DNA. The V gene's germline CDR1 is MDHEN and CDR2 SYDVKM. The length of the CDR3 is 17 residues. This CDR3 reads CASRTQRGDLSTDTQYF. Using reference TRBV28 and TRBJ2-3 for the parts outside the CDR3, the full variable domain is DVKVTQSSRYLVKRTGEKVFLECVQDMDHENMFWYRQDPGLGLRLIYFSYDVKMKEKGDIPEGYSVSREKKERFSLILESASTNQTSMYLCASRTQRGDLSTDTQYFGPGTRLTVL.

CDR3 sequence: CASSYSTPWQGEYF. The genes are TRBV6-2 or TRBV6-3 and TRBJ2-7; TCRdb selects TRBD1, and the lack of DNA leaves this call unchecked. The CDR3 runs 14 residues. Germline V CDR1 and CDR2: MNHEY, SVGEGT.

The CDR3 sequence: CSVEYRAPNEQFF. The chain combines TRBV29-1 with TRBJ2-1; TCRdb reports TRBD2, a call that lacks DNA to check it against. This CDR3 contains 13 residues. Germline assignment: CDR1 SQVTM and CDR2 ANQGSEA.

V is TRBV5-6 and J is TRBJ1-1. The germline V gene encodes CDR1 SGHDT and CDR2 YYEEEE. This CDR3 is 14 amino acids long. CDR3 region: CASSFQGLFTEAFF. The entire variable domain, with the rest obtained from reference TRBV5-6 and TRBJ1-1, is as follows: DAGVTQSPTHLIKTRGQQVTLRCSPKSGHDTVSWYQQALGQGPQFIFQYYEEEERQRGNFPDRFSGHQFPNYSSELNVNALLLGDSALYLCASSFQGLFTEAFFGQGTRLTVV.

The genes are TRBV7-9 and TRBJ2-7; TCRdb lists TRBD2, though no DNA is available to test this call. The CDR3 spans 17 residues. Germline assignment: CDR1 SEHNR and CDR2 FQNEAQ (reference sequence). The CDR3 loop reads CASSLEEGPVESYEQYF.

The chain joins TRBV28 to TRBJ2-7; the TCRdb call, TRBD1, lacks DNA for checking. The germline V gene has CDR1 MDHEN and CDR2 SYDVKM. This CDR3 contains 20 residues. CDR3 protein: CASSGIWDRALAGEAYEQYF. The full variable domain, its missing parts supplied by reference TRBV28 and TRBJ2-7, is DVKVTQSSRYLVKRTGEKVFLECVQDMDHENMFWYRQDPGLGLRLIYFSYDVKMKEKGDIPEGYSVSREKKERFSLILESASTNQTSMYLCASSGIWDRALAGEAYEQYFGPGTRLTVT.

The chain is built from TRBV7-3 and TRBJ2-2; lacking DNA, the TRBD2 call made by TCRdb goes unchecked. Germline-derived CDR1 and CDR2 are SGHTA and FQGTGA. This CDR3 has 14 amino acids. This CDR3 reads CDSSSLGGTGELFF.

The chain carries TRBV29-1 and TRBJ2-7. From germline, CDR1 is SQVTM and CDR2 ANQGSEA. This CDR3 is built from 11 residues. CDR3 region: CSVVRSYEQYF.

The genes are TRBV14 and TRBJ2-7. Germline V gives CDR1 SGHDN, CDR2 FVKESK. The CDR3 has 15 amino acids. This chain's CDR3 is CASSQDLGATYEQYF.

V gene TRBV29-1 combines with J gene TRBJ1-1; TCRdb indicates TRBD1, and absent DNA this call remains unverified. Germline V gene sequence: CDR1 SQVTM, CDR2 ANQGSEA. The length of the CDR3 is 13 residues. CDR3 protein: CSVRGGSTAEAFF.

CDR3: CASSETSGGPYNEQFF. This chain connects TRBV5-1 to TRBJ2-1; TCRdb proposes TRBD2, but this gene call is untestable without DNA. There are 16 residues in the CDR3. Germline V lookup: CDR1 SGHRS, CDR2 YFSETQ.

The chain combines TRBV5-1 with TRBJ1-1; with no DNA, the TCRdb D assignment of TRBD1 cannot be verified. Germline values: CDR1 SGHRS, CDR2 YFSETQ. This CDR3 is 14 amino acids long. This CDR3 reads CASSPGQGYPEAFF.

The chain joins TRBV6-2 or TRBV6-3 to TRBJ2-7; TCRdb's D call, TRBD1, is unchecked because there is no DNA. CDR1 MNHEY and CDR2 SVGEGT come from the germline V gene. The CDR3 spans 17 residues. The CDR3 is CASSYSKLGDQNYEQYF.

V and J are TRBV29-1 and TRBJ2-7. Germline assignment: CDR1 SQVTM and CDR2 ANQGSEA. The CDR3 covers 13 residues. The CDR3 sequence: CSVLRESTNEQYF.

V and J are TRBV7-8 and TRBJ2-3. Looked up from germline, CDR1 is SGHVS and CDR2 is FQNEAQ. The CDR3 runs to 13 residues. The CDR3 here is CASSLDSTDTQYF. The full variable domain, completed using reference TRBV7-8 and TRBJ2-3, is GAGVSQSPRYKVAKRGQDVALRCDPISGHVSLFWYQQALGQGPEFLTYFQNEAQLDKSGLPSDRFFAERPEGSVSTLKIQRTQQEDSAVYLCASSLDSTDTQYFGPGTRLTVL.

The chain joins TRBV6-5 to TRBJ2-2; TCRdb gives TRBD1 as the D gene, but with no DNA this cannot be confirmed. Germline CDR1 is MNHEY and CDR2 is SVGAGI. The CDR3 consists of 14 residues. The CDR3 loop reads CASNGGGNTGELFF.